This T cell receptor beta chain was recorded in a study of cytotoxic CD8 clonotypes in ibrutinib-treated CLL. The wider study: Among the samples, the mean was around 260,000 productive templates and roughly 94,000 productive rearrangements. Notes on the study in general: A rise in clonality was seen at ibrutinib response, and a fall back toward baseline was seen at progression.

Data came from immunoSEQ multiplex PCR; TCRdb stores just in-frame clones and leaves some out. The data contain 250,000 to 350,000 clones, approximately 79% of them singletons. In regard to this clone: No antigen is known for it.

V was clipped by 1 base and J by 15 bases; unmatched bases: 15. CDR1 SEHNR and CDR2 FQNEAQ come from the germline V gene (reference sequence). The CDR3 is 16 residues long. This clonotype originated in a human donor with chronic lymphocytic leukemia. V usage is TRBV7-9 and J usage is TRBJ2-6; 7 nucleotides agree with TRBD1. The sample consisted of PBMCs, taken at disease progression, from a patient treated with ibrutinib. CDR3 in DNA: TGTGCCAGCAGCTTAGACGGGCTGGGACAGAAAGGCGGCCTGACTTTC. Translated: CASSLDGLGQKGGLTF.